A selection of T cell receptor beta chains follows, all from one sample in a study of T-cell memory formation after mild COVID-19. From the 5' RACE reads, TCRdb called clonotypes with MiXCR, one entry per CDR3 protein. The profile covers some 600,000 distinct CDR3 sequences, with roughly 17% appearing a single time and around 8.1% taken by the ten largest. Input material: PBMCs or a T cell subset sorted from them (not recorded which). The receptors were gathered from an adult woman who had mild COVID-19 (a few samples of this study predate the infection). Cell type and time point are not known. CDR3s include the opening cysteine and the closing phenylalanine or tryptophan. The order of the fields is J gene, V gene, clone size, CDR3 protein. Some rows have no size entry. The others give once, few or many, or a class for an expanded clone.

TRBJ2-5 | TRBV5-1 | few | CASSLVAGGPRETQYF
TRBJ2-7 | TRBV5-1 | many | CASSGGTGSYEQYF
TRBJ2-2 | TRBV25-1 | many | CASRPTGNTGELFF
TRBJ2-3 | TRBV30 | many | CAWKPSGDLTDMQYF
TRBJ1-1 | TRBV29-1 | . | CSVGFGGTEAFF
TRBJ1-1 | TRBV4-2 | few | CASSQDVSADTEAFF
TRBJ2-5 | TRBV6-1 | few | CASYHWTGLIQETQYF
TRBJ1-5 | TRBV12-3/TRBV12-4 | . | CASSLRDRGSNQPQHF
TRBJ2-7 | TRBV7-8 | few | CASSHSGVGLDVEQYF
TRBJ2-1 | TRBV5-6 | few | CASSMGSAASYNEQFF
TRBJ2-3 | TRBV18 | . | CASSPPSTNTQYF
TRBJ2-2 | TRBV3-1 | . | CASSQGFRRSHNTGELFF
TRBJ2-1 | TRBV9 | few | CASSLGTGGYSEQFF
TRBJ2-1 | TRBV6-6 | few | CASSLPGHQYNEQFF
TRBJ2-1 | TRBV3-1 | few | CASSMGQGTYNEQFF
TRBJ2-2 | TRBV5-1 | . | CASSLRSAGELFF
TRBJ1-2 | TRBV7-6 | . | CASSLSQGFNGYTF
TRBJ2-3 | TRBV4-1 | many | CASSPTSGGTDTQYF
TRBJ1-1 | TRBV12-3/TRBV12-4 | few | CASSLELDFGISDTEAFF
TRBJ2-1 | TRBV6-6 | . | CASSPSGRHNEQFF
TRBJ1-2 | TRBV5-5 | . | CASSLTGLNYGYTF
TRBJ2-1 | TRBV7-9 | few | CASSPRGLGLDEQFF
TRBJ1-1 | TRBV24-1 | few | CATSGRGTVGFEAFF
TRBJ2-5 | TRBV15 | few | CATSYGSGGGETQYF
TRBJ2-1 | TRBV15 | . | CATEARQGRSEQFF
TRBJ1-1 | TRBV28 | . | CASSLTGRRAEAFF
TRBJ1-1 | TRBV5-1 | . | CASSLAPDRRSTEAFF
TRBJ1-4 | TRBV5-1 | many | CASSPGGEKLFF
TRBJ1-5 | TRBV12-3/TRBV12-4 | . | CASSSDRVFHQPQHF
TRBJ1-3 | TRBV4-1 | few | CASSQDWGRVANTIYF
TRBJ2-7 | TRBV12-3/TRBV12-4 | . | CASRNQNTYEQYF
TRBJ2-1 | TRBV7-6 | many | CASSLRELLDEQFF
TRBJ2-2 | TRBV7-3 | few | CASSLTSSGLTGELFF
TRBJ2-3 | TRBV5-6 | . | CASSSGGRVGDTQYF
TRBJ2-7 | TRBV6-5 | . | CDSSYSYAGGKNYEQYF
TRBJ2-7 | TRBV11-3 | . | CASSTYGGKSSYEQYF
TRBJ1-2 | TRBV20-1 | many | CSARDRILAGGDYGYTF
TRBJ1-6 | TRBV6-5 | many | CASTVTGAGFNSPLHF